The 25 T cell receptor beta chains listed next were all sequenced from one sample in a study of CD8+CD57+ T cells in acquired aplastic anemia. Profiling that covered TCR beta VDJ and CDR3 relied on genomic DNA as its template. TCRdb independently ran MiXCR on the reads; one entry per CDR3 protein. The sample consists of 40,000 to 50,000 distinct CDR3 sequences, around 72% of them appearing once. Sequences were obtained from sorted CD4+, CD8+, or CD8+CD57+ T cells (not recorded which) from PBMCs. These receptors came from a human donor in good health, serving as a control.

The CDR3 nucleotides read TGCGCCAGCAGACGGATCTCCAAGGGGGACAGCACAGATACGCAGTATTTT. Residues: CASRRISKGDSTDTQYF. The chain couples TRBV10-1 to TRBJ2-3, with TRBD1 as a possible D gene (6 bases). The CDR3 covers 17 residues. V lost 6 bases and J 0 bases, leaving 19 bases between the germline ends. CDR1 and CDR2 (germline): WNHNN, SYGVQD (reference sequence).

The V call is TRBV2, the J call TRBJ2-1; 9 bases are a match to TRBD2. The length of the CDR3 is 15 residues. The germline V gene has CDR1 SNHLY and CDR2 FYNNEI. V was pared by 4 bases and J by 6 bases, with 7 bases of the junction left unmatched. The CDR3 DNA reads as TGTGCCAGCAGTGGGTCGAGCGGGGGGACCAATGAGCAGTTCTTC. This encodes CASSGSSGGTNEQFF.

The chain couples TRBV20-1 to TRBJ2-5; possibly TRBD2 for D (5 bases). Germline-derived CDR1 and CDR2 are DFQATT and SNEGSKA (reference sequence). Deletions cut 6 bases from V and 4 bases from J, with 24 bases between. CDR3 length: 16 residues. The CDR3 loop is CSANSADRHFGETQYF. CDR3 nucleotides: TGCAGTGCAAATTCAGCGGACCGCCACTTTGGAGAGACCCAGTACTTC.

The chain carries TRBV29-1 and TRBJ1-6; 7 bases are shared with TRBD1. Germline V gene lookup returns CDR1 SQVTM and CDR2 ANQGSEA. V lost 4 bases and J lost 8; bases outside the gene matches: 5. The CDR3 runs 13 residues. CDR3 nucleotides: TGCAGCGTTGCCCAGGGGGTGGATTCACCCCTCCACTTT. Protein: CSVAQGVDSPLHF.

V and J are TRBV15 and TRBJ1-4; D gene unclear. Germline V lookup: CDR1 LNHNV, CDR2 YYDKDF (reference sequence). The CDR3 runs 12 residues. The V gene lost 2 bases and the J gene lost 6 bases, with 4 bases spanning the gap. The CDR3 bases are TGTGCCACCAGCAGAATTGATGAAAAACTGTTTTTT. Translated, it gives CATSRIDEKLFF.

This clonotype was counted a few times. The chain couples TRBV19 to TRBJ1-2; TRBD1 matches at 8 bases. Germline V gives CDR1 LNHDA, CDR2 SQIVND (reference sequence). The CDR3 has 15 amino acids. V lost 6 bases, J lost 3 bases, and 9 bases stayed unmatched. CDR3 protein: CASSNDRGLYYGYTF. Here the CDR3 DNA reads TGTGCCAGTAGCAACGACAGGGGTTTATACTATGGCTACACCTTC.

The CDR3 DNA is TGTGCCAGCAGTGACAGGGCAGATACGCAGTATTTT. The encoded protein is CASSDRADTQYF. The chain uses TRBV25-1 and TRBJ2-3, with a weak D call TRBD1 (5 bases). Per the germline V gene, CDR1 is MGHDK and CDR2 is SYGVNS. This CDR3 region has 12 residues. The germline V and J ends were trimmed by 3 bases and 4 bases, with 5 bases remaining between them.

The gene calls are TRBV2 and TRBJ2-1, with D possibly being TRBD2 (5 bases). V shed 6 bases and J shed 3 bases, with 12 bases lying between them. The CDR3 is made up of 14 amino acids. Germline V lookup: CDR1 SNHLY, CDR2 FYNNEI. CDR3 sequence (DNA): TGTGCCAGCAGCGAAACCCGGGGCTACAATGAGCAGTTCTTC. Translation gives CASSETRGYNEQFF.

This CDR3 is CASSFPGTANTEAFF. The CDR3 DNA sequence: TGTGCCAGCAGTTTCCCCGGGACAGCGAACACTGAAGCTTTCTTT. The V gene is TRBV12-3 or TRBV12-4, the J gene TRBJ1-1, with 7 bases fitting TRBD1. The CDR3 is made up of 15 amino acids. The J segment lost 1 base and the V segment lost 3 bases, leaving 5 bases of the junction unmatched.

V usage is TRBV10-3 and J usage is TRBJ1-6; 7 nucleotides match TRBD1. Germline V gene lookup returns CDR1 ENHRY and CDR2 SYGVKD. V shed 5 bases, J shed 9 bases, and the junction held 10 bases outside the gene matches. The CDR3 contains 15 residues. For the CDR3, the DNA is TGTGCCATCAGTAACCCCGACAGGGCGGCTTCACCCCTCCACTTT. Its protein is CAISNPDRAASPLHF.

The V call is TRBV25-1, the J call TRBJ1-2; unclear D gene. Germline CDR1 reads MGHDK; CDR2 reads SYGVNS. Trimming removed 3 bases from V and 5 bases from J, with 16 bases in between. This CDR3 is 15 amino acids long. The CDR3 here is CASSDATRTAYGYTF. In DNA form, the CDR3 reads TGTGCCAGCAGTGACGCCACGAGGACTGCGTATGGCTACACCTTC.

The V call is TRBV15, the J call TRBJ2-5; 10 nucleotides agree with TRBD1. V shed 3 bases and J 5 bases; nucleotides not matched to a gene: 9. Germline loops: CDR1 LNHNV, CDR2 YYDKDF (reference sequence). This CDR3 region has 16 residues. The CDR3 loop is CATSSRDRGSRETQYF. CDR3 bases: TGTGCCACCAGCAGCCGGGACAGGGGTTCTCGGGAGACCCAGTACTTC.

In this sample, this clonotype turned up a few times. One end of the junction varies from germline; a read error may be responsible. The chain uses TRBV2 and TRBJ2-5, with TRBD1 matching over 8 bases. Germline lookup yields CDR1 SNHLY and CDR2 FYNNEI. This CDR3 is 15 amino acids long. The CDR3 DNA is TGTGCCAGCAGTCCCGGGACAGGCAACCAGGAGACCCAGTACTTC. Amino acid sequence: CASSPGTGNQETQYF.

In this sample, this clonotype turned up a few times. The rearrangement joins TRBV19 to TRBJ1-2; maybe TRBD1 (5 bases). The germline V gene has CDR1 LNHDA and CDR2 SQIVND (reference sequence). V was shortened by 5 bases and J by 2 bases, with 12 bases between the two germline ends. This CDR3 comprises 14 residues. CDR3 coding DNA: TGTGCCAGTAGTCCCGAGGCAGGGAACTATGGCTACACCTTC. It encodes CASSPEAGNYGYTF.

The genes are TRBV24-1 and TRBJ2-3, with a possible D match to TRBD1 (6 bases). The V gene lost 7 bases and the J gene lost 2 bases, with 15 bases spanning the gap. The length of the CDR3 is 15 residues. Germline V gene lookup returns CDR1 KGHDR and CDR2 SFDVKD. As DNA, the CDR3 is TGTGCCACCAGAGAAGGACAGTCTGACACAGATACGCAGTATTTT. It is translated as CATREGQSDTDTQYF.

Only a few counts were recorded for this clonotype. The V call is TRBV20-1, the J call TRBJ1-2; D is undetermined. The V end was cut by 1 base, the J end by 10 bases, with 13 bases between. Germline CDR1 reads DFQATT; CDR2 reads SNEGSKA (reference sequence). The CDR3 loop spans 12 amino acids. The CDR3 loop is CSARVRTVDYTF. DNA for the CDR3: TGCAGTGCTAGAGTCCGGACCGTCGACTACACCTTC.

The chain employs TRBV25-1 and TRBJ1-6; TRBD1 matches 7 bases. This CDR3 has 16 amino acids. Looked up from germline, CDR1 is MGHDK and CDR2 is SYGVNS. The V segment lost 4 bases and the J segment 9 bases; nucleotides outside the gene matches: 12. The CDR3 protein is CASSAPTGNLLSPLHF. The DNA for the CDR3 is TGTGCCAGCAGTGCACCGACAGGGAACCTACTTTCACCCCTCCACTTT.

The chain couples TRBV10-3 to TRBJ2-7, with 8 positions matching TRBD1. The CDR3 is made up of 14 amino acids. Germline values: CDR1 ENHRY, CDR2 SYGVKD. Trimming cost V 7 bases and J 1 base; bases outside gene matches: 6. This CDR3 is CAITGQGLSYEQYF. The CDR3 region has the DNA TGTGCCATCACTGGACAGGGACTTTCCTACGAGCAGTACTTC.

The chain recombines TRBV2 with TRBJ1-6; 9 bases are a match to TRBD1. The V gene end was trimmed by 4 bases and the J gene end by 9 bases; junction bases not matched to a gene: 4. Germline CDR1 and CDR2: SNHLY and FYNNEI. This CDR3 region has 14 residues. CDR3 amino acids: CASSGGQGISPLHF. The CDR3 DNA reads as TGTGCCAGCAGTGGGGGACAGGGTATTTCACCCCTCCACTTT.

This chain joins TRBV2 and TRBJ1-2; 9 nucleotides align to TRBD1. CDR3 length: 14 residues. Germline loops: CDR1 SNHLY, CDR2 FYNNEI. Trimming at V came to 5 bases and at J to 4 bases, leaving 5 bases not matched to a gene. The CDR3, as DNA: TGTGCCAGCAGTCCAGGACAGGGGCTCTATGGCTACACCTTC. This codes for CASSPGQGLYGYTF.

The V and J genes are TRBV2 and TRBJ1-4; 8 nucleotides line up with TRBD1. V shed 8 bases, J shed 8 bases, and the junction held 10 bases outside the gene matches. The CDR3 spans 14 residues. CDR1 is SNHLY, CDR2 FYNNEI, per germline. CDR3 amino acids: CASGNRQGLEKLFF. The CDR3, as DNA: TGTGCCAGCGGTAATCGACAGGGGTTAGAAAAACTGTTTTTT. Full variable domain (outside the CDR3, taken from reference TRBV2 and TRBJ1-4): EPEVTQTPSHQVTQMGQEVILRCVPISNHLYFYWYRQILGQKVEFLVSFYNNEISEKSEIFDDQFSVERPDGSNFTLKIRSTKLEDSAMYFCASGNRQGLEKLFFGSGTQLSVL.

The table lists this clonotype with many counts. CDR3 residues: CAAGDRAYEQYF. The DNA for the CDR3 is TGTGCCGCGGGGGACAGGGCCTACGAGCAGTACTTC. This rearrangement joins TRBV28 to TRBJ2-7; 9 bases align to TRBD1. The CDR3 contains 12 residues. With 11 bases clipped from V and 2 bases from J, the junction kept 4 bases outside the gene matches. CDR1 and CDR2 (germline): MDHEN, SYDVKM. Supplemented by reference TRBV28 and TRBJ2-7, the full variable domain reads DVKVTQSSRYLVKRTGEKVFLECVQDMDHENMFWYRQDPGLGLRLIYFSYDVKMKEKGDIPEGYSVSREKKERFSLILESASTNQTSMYLCAAGDRAYEQYFGPGTRLTVT.

At least ten counts were recorded for this clonotype. The chain has TRBV5-1 and TRBJ2-2; D may be TRBD2 (6 bases). The V gene's germline CDR1 is SGHRS and CDR2 YFSETQ. The CDR3 runs to 14 residues. Trimming cost V 5 bases and J 3 bases, with 11 bases left between them. The CDR3 nucleotides read TGCGCCAGCAGGGAGGGTTCGGACACCGGGGAGCTGTTTTTT. Its protein product is CASREGSDTGELFF.

The chain uses TRBV7-2 and TRBJ2-7, with D unclear. CDR3 length equals 13 residues. Germline CDR1 and CDR2: SGHTA and FQGNSA. Trimming pared 0 bases from V and 1 base from J, leaving 4 bases between. The CDR3 is CASSLARSYEQYF. As DNA, the CDR3 is TGTGCCAGCAGCTTAGCTAGATCCTACGAGCAGTACTTC. The entire variable domain, with the rest obtained from reference TRBV7-2 and TRBJ2-7, is as follows: GAGVSQSPSNKVTEKGKDVELRCDPISGHTALYWYRQSLGQGLEFLIYFQGNSAPDKSGLPSDRFSAERTGGSVSTLTIQRTQQEDSAVYLCASSLARSYEQYFGPGTRLTVT.

V is TRBV7-9 and J is TRBJ1-6; 8 bases are shared with TRBD1. With 5 bases clipped from V and 4 bases from J, the junction kept 4 bases outside the gene matches. CDR1 and CDR2 (germline): SEHNR, FQNEAQ (reference sequence). The CDR3 totals 15 residues. The CDR3 DNA sequence: TGTGCCAGCAGCCCCGACAGGGGATATAATTCACCCCTCCACTTT. Translation: CASSPDRGYNSPLHF.